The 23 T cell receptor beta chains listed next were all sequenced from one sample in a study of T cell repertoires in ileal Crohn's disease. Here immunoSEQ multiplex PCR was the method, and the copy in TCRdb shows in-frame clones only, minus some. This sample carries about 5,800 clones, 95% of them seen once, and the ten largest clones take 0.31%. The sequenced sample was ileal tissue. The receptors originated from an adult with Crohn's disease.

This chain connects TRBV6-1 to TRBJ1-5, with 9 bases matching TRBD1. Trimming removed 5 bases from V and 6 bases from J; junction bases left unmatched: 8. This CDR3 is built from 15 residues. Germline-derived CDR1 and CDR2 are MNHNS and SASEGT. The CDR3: CASSTGGLVGQPQHF. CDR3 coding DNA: TGTGCCAGCAGTACAGGGGGCTTAGTAGGTCAGCCCCAGCATTTT.

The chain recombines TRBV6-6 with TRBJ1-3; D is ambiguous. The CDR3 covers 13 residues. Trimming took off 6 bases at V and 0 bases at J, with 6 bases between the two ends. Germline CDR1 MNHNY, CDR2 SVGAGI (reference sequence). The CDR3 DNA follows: TGTGCCAGCAGCTACCTCTCTGGAAACACCATATATTTT. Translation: CASSYLSGNTIYF.

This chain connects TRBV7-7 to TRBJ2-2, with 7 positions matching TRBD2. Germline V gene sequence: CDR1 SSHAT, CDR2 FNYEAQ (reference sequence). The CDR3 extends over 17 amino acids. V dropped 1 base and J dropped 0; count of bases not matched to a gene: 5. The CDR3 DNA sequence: TGTGCCAGCAGCTTAGGTTCGGGGGGAACGAACACCGGGGAGCTGTTTTTT. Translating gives CASSLGSGGTNTGELFF. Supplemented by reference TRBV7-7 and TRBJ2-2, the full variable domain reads GAGVSQSPRYKVTKRGQDVTLRCDPISSHATLYWYQQALGQGPEFLTYFNYEAQPDKSGLPSDRFSAERPEGSISTLTIQRTEQRDSAMYRCASSLGSGGTNTGELFFGEGSRLTVL.

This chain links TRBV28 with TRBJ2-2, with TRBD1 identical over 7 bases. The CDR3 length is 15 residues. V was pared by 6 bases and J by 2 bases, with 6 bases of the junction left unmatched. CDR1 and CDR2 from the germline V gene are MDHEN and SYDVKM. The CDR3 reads CASRSDRINTGELFF. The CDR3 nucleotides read TGTGCCAGCAGATCGGACAGGATTAACACCGGGGAGCTGTTTTTT.

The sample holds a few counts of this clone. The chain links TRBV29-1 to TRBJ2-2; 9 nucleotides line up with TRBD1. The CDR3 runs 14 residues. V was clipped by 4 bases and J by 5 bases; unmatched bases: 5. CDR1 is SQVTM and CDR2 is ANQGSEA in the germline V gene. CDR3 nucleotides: TGCAGCGTTGTCGGGACAGGGAGGACCGGGGAGCTGTTTTTT. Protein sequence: CSVVGTGRTGELFF.

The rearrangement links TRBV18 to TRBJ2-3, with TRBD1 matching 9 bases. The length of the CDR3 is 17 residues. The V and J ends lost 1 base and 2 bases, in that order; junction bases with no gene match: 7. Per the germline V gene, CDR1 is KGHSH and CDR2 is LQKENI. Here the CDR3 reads CASSPLTGGSVTDTQYF. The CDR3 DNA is TGTGCCAGCTCACCACTTACAGGGGGCTCCGTCACAGATACGCAGTATTTT. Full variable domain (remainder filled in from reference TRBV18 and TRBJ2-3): NAGVMQNPRHLVRRRGQEARLRCSPMKGHSHVYWYRQLPEEGLKFMVYLQKENIIDESGMPKERFSAEFPKEGPSILRIQQVVRGDSAAYFCASSPLTGGSVTDTQYFGPGTRLTVL.

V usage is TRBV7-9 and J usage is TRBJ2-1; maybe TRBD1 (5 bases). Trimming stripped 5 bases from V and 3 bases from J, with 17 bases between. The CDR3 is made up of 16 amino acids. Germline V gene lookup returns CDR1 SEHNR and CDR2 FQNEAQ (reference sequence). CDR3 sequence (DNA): TGTGCCAGCAGCCCAGGGTGGCGGCAGCTCTACAATGAGCAGTTCTTC. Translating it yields CASSPGWRQLYNEQFF.

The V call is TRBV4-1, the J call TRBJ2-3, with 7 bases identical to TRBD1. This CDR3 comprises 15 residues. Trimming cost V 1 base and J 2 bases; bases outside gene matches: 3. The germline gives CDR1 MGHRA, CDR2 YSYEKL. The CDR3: CASSQGRGYTDTQYF. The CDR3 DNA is TGCGCCAGCAGCCAAGGCAGGGGGTACACAGATACGCAGTATTTT.

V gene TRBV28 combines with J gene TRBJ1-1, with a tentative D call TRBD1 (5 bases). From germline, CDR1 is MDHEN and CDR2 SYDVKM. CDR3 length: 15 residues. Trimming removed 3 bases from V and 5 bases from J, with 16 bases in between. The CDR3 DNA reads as TGTGCCAGCAGTTTTTATCAGGGTTCTCGGACTGAAGCTTTCTTT. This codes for CASSFYQGSRTEAFF.

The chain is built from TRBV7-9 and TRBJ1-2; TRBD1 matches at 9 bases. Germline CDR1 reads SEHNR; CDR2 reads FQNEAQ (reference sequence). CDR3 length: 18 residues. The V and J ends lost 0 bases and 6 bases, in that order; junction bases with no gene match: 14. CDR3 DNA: TGTGCCAGCAGCTTAGCCGTCCCGGGACAGGGTCCCGGACATGGCTACACCTTC. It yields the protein CASSLAVPGQGPGHGYTF.

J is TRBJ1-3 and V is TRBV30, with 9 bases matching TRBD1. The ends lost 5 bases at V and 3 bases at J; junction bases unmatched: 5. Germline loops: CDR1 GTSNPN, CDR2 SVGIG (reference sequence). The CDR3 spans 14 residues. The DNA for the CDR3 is TGTGCCTGGGGGAGGGGACAGGGTGGAAACACCATATATTTT. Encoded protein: CAWGRGQGGNTIYF.

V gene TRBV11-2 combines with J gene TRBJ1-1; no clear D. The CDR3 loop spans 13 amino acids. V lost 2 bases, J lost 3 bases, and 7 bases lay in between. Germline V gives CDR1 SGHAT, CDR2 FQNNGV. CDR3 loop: CASSLTEDTEAFF. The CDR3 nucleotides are TGTGCCAGCAGCTTAACCGAGGACACTGAAGCTTTCTTT.

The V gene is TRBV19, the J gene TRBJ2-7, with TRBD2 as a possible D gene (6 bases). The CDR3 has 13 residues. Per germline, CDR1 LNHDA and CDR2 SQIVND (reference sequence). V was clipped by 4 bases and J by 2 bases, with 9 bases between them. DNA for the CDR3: TGTGCCAGTAGTAAATCGGGGGCCTACGAGCAGTACTTC. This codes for CASSKSGAYEQYF.

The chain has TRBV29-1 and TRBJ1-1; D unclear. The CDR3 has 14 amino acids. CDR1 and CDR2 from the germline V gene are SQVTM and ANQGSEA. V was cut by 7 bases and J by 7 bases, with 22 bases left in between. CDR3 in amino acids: CSASGERRGFEAFF. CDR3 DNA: TGCAGCGCGAGCGGAGAGAGACGTGGGTTTGAAGCTTTCTTT.

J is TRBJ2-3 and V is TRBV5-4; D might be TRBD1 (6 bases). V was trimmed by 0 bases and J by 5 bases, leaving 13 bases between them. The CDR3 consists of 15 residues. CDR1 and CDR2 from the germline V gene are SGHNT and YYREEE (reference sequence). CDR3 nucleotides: TGTGCCAGCAGCTTGGGGGGTAAGACAGGAGATACGCAGTATTTT. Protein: CASSLGGKTGDTQYF.

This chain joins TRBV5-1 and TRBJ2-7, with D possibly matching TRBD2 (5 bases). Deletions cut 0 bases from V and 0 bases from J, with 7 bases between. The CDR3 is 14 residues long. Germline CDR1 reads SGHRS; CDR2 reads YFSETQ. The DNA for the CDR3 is TGCGCCAGCAGCTTGGTGGGGAGCTCCTACGAGCAGTACTTC. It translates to CASSLVGSSYEQYF.

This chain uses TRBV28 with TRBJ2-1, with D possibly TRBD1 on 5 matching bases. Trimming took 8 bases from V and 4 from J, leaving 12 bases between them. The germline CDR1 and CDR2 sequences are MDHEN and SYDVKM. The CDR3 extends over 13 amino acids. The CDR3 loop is CASGLDRYNEQFF. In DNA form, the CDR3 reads TGTGCCAGCGGATTAGACAGATACAATGAGCAGTTCTTC.

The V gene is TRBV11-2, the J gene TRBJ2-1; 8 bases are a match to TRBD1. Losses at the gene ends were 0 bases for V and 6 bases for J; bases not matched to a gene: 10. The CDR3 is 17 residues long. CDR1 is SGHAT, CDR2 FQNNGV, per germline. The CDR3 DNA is TGTGCCAGCAGCTTAGAGGGGGGCCCAGGGGGCCGCAATGAGCAGTTCTTC. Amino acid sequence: CASSLEGGPGGRNEQFF.

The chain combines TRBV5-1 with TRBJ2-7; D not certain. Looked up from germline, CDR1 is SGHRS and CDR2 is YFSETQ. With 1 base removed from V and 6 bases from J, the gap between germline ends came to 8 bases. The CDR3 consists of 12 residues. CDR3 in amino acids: CASSLLGSEQYF. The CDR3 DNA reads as TGCGCCAGCAGCTTGCTAGGTTCCGAGCAGTACTTC.

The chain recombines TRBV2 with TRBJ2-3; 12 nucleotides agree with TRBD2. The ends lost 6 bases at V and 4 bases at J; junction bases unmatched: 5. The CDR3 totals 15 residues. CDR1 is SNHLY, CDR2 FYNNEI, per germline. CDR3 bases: TGTGCCAGCAGCGGCCTAGCGGGGGGGCCAGATACGCAGTATTTT. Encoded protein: CASSGLAGGPDTQYF.

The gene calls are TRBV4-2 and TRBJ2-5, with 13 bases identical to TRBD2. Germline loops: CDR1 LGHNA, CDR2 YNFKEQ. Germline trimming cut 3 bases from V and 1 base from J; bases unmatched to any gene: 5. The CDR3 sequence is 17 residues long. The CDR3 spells CASSHSRTSGGQETQYF. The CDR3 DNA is TGTGCCAGCAGCCACTCCCGGACTAGCGGGGGCCAAGAGACCCAGTACTTC.

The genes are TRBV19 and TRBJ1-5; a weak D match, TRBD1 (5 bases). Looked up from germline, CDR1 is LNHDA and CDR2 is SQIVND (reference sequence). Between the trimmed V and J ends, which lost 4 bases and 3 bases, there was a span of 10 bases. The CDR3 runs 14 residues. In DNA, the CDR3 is TGTGCCAGTAGTAGCCTCAGGGACAATCAGCCCCAGCATTTT. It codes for CASSSLRDNQPQHF.

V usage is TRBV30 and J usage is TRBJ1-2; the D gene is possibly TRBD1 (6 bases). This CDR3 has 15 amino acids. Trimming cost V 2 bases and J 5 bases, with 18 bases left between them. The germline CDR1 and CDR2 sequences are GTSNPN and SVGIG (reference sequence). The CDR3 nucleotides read TGTGCCTGGAGTAGACAGGTTGGATTTCCGTATGGCTACACCTTC. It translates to CAWSRQVGFPYGYTF.